The 14 T cell receptor beta chains below all came from one sample that was sequenced in a study of monozygotic twins with inflammatory bowel disease. For each CDR3 protein, TCRdb gives one entry from its re-call of the 5' RACE reads, without DNA. The ten most abundant clones cover roughly 2.6% of a sample with fewer than 450,000 distinct CDR3 sequences. Material: blood. The source of these receptors is a human donor with ulcerative colitis or Crohn's disease, or a healthy co-twin of an affected twin (not recorded which).

The genes are TRBV7-8 and TRBJ1-2; absent DNA, TCRdb's TRBD1 call cannot be checked. The CDR3 is made up of 15 amino acids. Germline assignment: CDR1 SGHVS and CDR2 FQNEAQ. This CDR3 is CASSLDGTDPYGYTF.

The chain's CDR3 is CSVIQQGNQPQHF. The V call is TRBV29-1, the J call TRBJ1-5. In germline, CDR1 is SQVTM, CDR2 ANQGSEA. The length of the CDR3 is 13 residues.

The V and J genes are TRBV4-3 and TRBJ1-1; TCRdb returns TRBD1, unconfirmable since there is no DNA. The V gene's germline CDR1 is LGHNA and CDR2 YSLEER. The CDR3 has 14 residues. The CDR3: CASSQDWGGTEAFF.

The chain combines TRBV29-1 with TRBJ2-2; with no DNA, the TCRdb D assignment of TRBD1 cannot be verified. From germline, CDR1 is SQVTM and CDR2 ANQGSEA. This CDR3 comprises 13 residues. CDR3 in amino acids: CSVDGQAGGELFF.

The chain uses TRBV7-2 and TRBJ2-3. The CDR3 consists of 12 residues. Germline V lookup: CDR1 SGHTA, CDR2 FQGNSA. The chain's CDR3 is CASSGGADTQYF.

The rearrangement joins TRBV5-1 to TRBJ1-1. The CDR3 runs to 14 residues. The V gene's germline CDR1 is SGHRS and CDR2 YFSETQ. CDR3 in amino acids: CASSSGTANTEAFF.

The rearrangement links TRBV7-9 to TRBJ2-5; TCRdb outputs TRBD1, but without DNA this stays unchecked. The CDR3 totals 14 residues. Looked up from germline, CDR1 is SEHNR and CDR2 is FQNEAQ (reference sequence). The CDR3 is CASSYPAAAWAQYF.

The chain is built from TRBV7-2 and TRBJ2-3; TCRdb's assignment of TRBD1 cannot be checked, as there is no DNA. The CDR3 runs 16 residues. Per germline, CDR1 SGHTA and CDR2 FQGNSA. The CDR3 sequence is CASSLEGQGGADTQYF.

This chain uses TRBV18 with TRBJ2-1; TCRdb's D call, TRBD1, is unchecked because there is no DNA. The length of the CDR3 is 18 residues. CDR1 and CDR2 from the germline V gene are KGHSH and LQKENI. CDR3 in amino acids: CASSPLDRGLSSYNEQFF.

The rearrangement joins TRBV12-3 or TRBV12-4 to TRBJ2-7. This CDR3 has 14 residues. The CDR3 here is CASSWTAIFYEQYF.

The chain couples TRBV18 to TRBJ2-7; lacking DNA, the TRBD1 call made by TCRdb goes unchecked. This CDR3 comprises 15 residues. Germline values: CDR1 KGHSH, CDR2 LQKENI. This chain's CDR3 is CASSPPGQAAYEQYF.

The CDR3 reads CASSRLVSGTTGNTIYF. This sequence joins TRBV5-1 and TRBJ1-3; lacking DNA, the TRBD1 call made by TCRdb goes unchecked. This CDR3 is 17 amino acids long. Germline CDR1 and CDR2: SGHRS and YFSETQ.

The chain joins TRBV19 to TRBJ2-1; TCRdb names TRBD2, which stays unverified in the absence of DNA. The CDR3 length is 16 residues. Germline CDR1 and CDR2: LNHDA and SQIVND (reference sequence). CDR3 residues: CASNRDYTSAYNEQFF.

V usage is TRBV30 and J usage is TRBJ1-2. Germline loops: CDR1 GTSNPN, CDR2 SVGIG (reference sequence). The CDR3 extends over 12 amino acids. The CDR3 sequence: CAWSVTVGGYTF.